The 3 T cell receptor beta chains in this list originate from one sample, sequenced in a study of cytomegalovirus exposure and HLA in healthy donors. The method was immunoSEQ multiplex PCR; TCRdb's version includes in-frame clones alone and lacks a portion of them. This table holds 60,000 to 70,000 clones, 80% to 95% found once. Sequencing was performed on PBMCs. Receptors were obtained from a man in his late teens or twenties in good health and CMV-seropositive.

The rearrangement joins TRBV4-1 to TRBJ2-7; 7 bases align to TRBD2. This CDR3 is built from 16 residues. Trimming removed 1 base from V and 0 bases from J; junction bases left unmatched: 6. The germline V gene has CDR1 MGHRA and CDR2 YSYEKL. CDR3 in DNA: TGCGCCAGCAGCCAAGGGCTAGCGGACACCTCCTACGAGCAGTACTTC. Residues: CASSQGLADTSYEQYF.

V usage is TRBV29-1 and J usage is TRBJ1-1; the D gene is possibly TRBD1 (6 bases). Germline assignment: CDR1 SQVTM and CDR2 ANQGSEA. The CDR3 length is 11 residues. V lost 7 bases and J 6 bases, leaving 12 bases between the germline ends. The CDR3: CSATGPAEAFF. The DNA for the CDR3 is TGCAGCGCCACAGGGCCTGCTGAAGCTTTCTTT.

The genes are TRBV6-1 and TRBJ1-1; possible D gene TRBD1, 6 bases. Germline V gene sequence: CDR1 MNHNS, CDR2 SASEGT. The CDR3 has 15 residues. V lost 4 bases, J lost 2 bases, and 14 bases lay in between. CDR3 DNA sequence: TGTGCCAGCAGTGGCCCCAGGGGATTCAACACTGAAGCTTTCTTT. Translated: CASSGPRGFNTEAFF.